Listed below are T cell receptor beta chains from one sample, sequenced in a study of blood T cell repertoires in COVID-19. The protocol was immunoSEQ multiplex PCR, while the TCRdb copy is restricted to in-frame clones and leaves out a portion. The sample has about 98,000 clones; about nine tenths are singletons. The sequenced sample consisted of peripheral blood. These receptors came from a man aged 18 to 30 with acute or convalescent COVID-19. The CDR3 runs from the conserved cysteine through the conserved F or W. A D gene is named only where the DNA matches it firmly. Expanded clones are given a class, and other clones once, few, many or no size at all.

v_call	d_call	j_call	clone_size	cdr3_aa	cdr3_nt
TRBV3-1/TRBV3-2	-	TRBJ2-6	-	CASSQDGWGGPNGGSGANVLTF	TGTGCCAGCAGCCAAGATGGTTGGGGGGGCCCTAACGGAGGCTCTGGGGCCAACGTCCTGACTTTC
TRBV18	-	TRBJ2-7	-	CASSPREGYLTYEQYF	TGTGCCAGCTCACCACGTGAGGGCTACCTAACCTACGAGCAGTACTTC
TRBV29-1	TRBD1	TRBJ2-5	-	CSVDRGVKETQYF	TGCAGCGTGGACAGGGGGGTGAAAGAGACCCAGTACTTC
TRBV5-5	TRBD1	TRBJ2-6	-	CASSLGGTGSGANVLTF	TGTGCCAGCAGCTTGGGGGGGACAGGATCTGGGGCCAACGTCCTGACTTTC
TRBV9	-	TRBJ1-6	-	CASSVAGADNSPLHF	TGTGCCAGCAGCGTAGCAGGGGCGGATAATTCACCCCTCCACTTT
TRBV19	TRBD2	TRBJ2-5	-	CASSTLREVWETQYF	TGTGCCAGTAGCACTCTCCGGGAGGTATGGGAGACCCAGTACTTC
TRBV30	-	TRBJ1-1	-	CAWSVGPVRTEAFF	TGTGCCTGGAGTGTTGGCCCGGTGAGGACTGAAGCTTTCTTT
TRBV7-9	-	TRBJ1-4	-	CASSPGQGLDSYEKLFF	TGTGCCAGCAGCCCCGGCCAGGGTCTAGACTCATATGAAAAACTGTTTTTT
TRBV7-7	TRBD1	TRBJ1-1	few	CASSLTGTENTEAFF	TGTGCCAGCAGCTTGACCGGGACAGAGAACACTGAAGCTTTCTTT
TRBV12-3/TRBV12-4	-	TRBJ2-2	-	CASRQNTGELFF	TGTGCCAGCAGACAAAACACCGGGGAGCTGTTTTTT
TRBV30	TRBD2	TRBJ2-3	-	CAWSSKGGGSTPDTQYF	TGTGCCTGGAGTTCCAAGGGCGGGGGTTCAACCCCAGATACGCAGTATTTT
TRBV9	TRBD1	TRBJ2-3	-	CASSGRDSPTDTQYF	TGTGCCAGCAGCGGACGGGACAGTCCGACAGATACGCAGTATTTT
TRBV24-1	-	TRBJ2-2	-	CATSDLLGRGSTGELFF	TGTGCCACCAGTGATTTGCTTGGTCGGGGGTCCACCGGGGAGCTGTTTTTT
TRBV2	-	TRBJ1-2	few	CASSENPSISYGYTF	TGTGCCAGCAGCGAAAACCCCTCTATCTCCTATGGCTACACCTTC
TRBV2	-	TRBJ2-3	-	CASRDLLAILQYF	TGTGCCAGCAGAGACCTCCTAGCGATCTTGCAGTATTTT
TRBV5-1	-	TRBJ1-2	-	CASSLDIQGGSYGYTF	TGCGCCAGCAGCTTGGATATCCAGGGAGGTTCCTATGGCTACACCTTC
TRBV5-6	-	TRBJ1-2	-	CASSPGAANYGYTF	TGTGCCAGCAGCCCTGGGGCTGCTAACTATGGCTACACCTTC
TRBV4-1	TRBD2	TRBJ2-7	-	CASSQDPAGGEQYF	TGCGCCAGCAGCCAAGACCCGGCGGGGGGCGAGCAGTACTTC
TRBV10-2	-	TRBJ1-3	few	CASSQNRAGNTIYF	TGCGCCAGCAGCCAGAACAGAGCTGGAAACACCATATATTTT
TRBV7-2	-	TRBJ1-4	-	CASSLAGNYATNEKLFF	TGTGCCAGCAGCTTAGCCGGGAATTACGCAACTAATGAAAAACTGTTTTTT
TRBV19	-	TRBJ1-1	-	CASSMGGPNTEAFF	TGTGCCAGTAGTATGGGGGGGCCAAACACTGAAGCTTTCTTT
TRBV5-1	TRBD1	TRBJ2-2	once	CASSLQGATGELFF	TGCGCCAGCAGCTTGCAGGGGGCCACCGGGGAGCTGTTTTTT
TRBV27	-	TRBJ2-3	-	CASSLADTQYF	TGTGCCAGCAGTTTAGCGGATACGCAGTATTTT
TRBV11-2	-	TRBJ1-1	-	CASSQQLGNTEAFF	TGTGCCAGCAGCCAACAGTTAGGGAACACTGAAGCTTTCTTT
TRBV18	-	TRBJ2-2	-	CASSPGDIPTGELFF	TGTGCCAGCTCACCGGGGGACATACCGACCGGGGAGCTGTTTTTT
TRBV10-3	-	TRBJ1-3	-	CAISEANREGNTIYF	TGTGCCATCAGTGAAGCGAACAGGGAAGGAAACACCATATATTTT
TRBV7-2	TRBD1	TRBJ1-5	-	CASSHGQANQPQHF	TGTGCCAGCAGCCATGGACAGGCGAATCAGCCCCAGCATTTT
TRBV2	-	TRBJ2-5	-	CASSDPGRQETQYF	TGTGCCAGCAGTGATCCCGGCAGGCAAGAGACCCAGTACTTC
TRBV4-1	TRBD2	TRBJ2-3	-	CASSQGLAGTDTQYF	TGCGCCAGCAGCCAAGGACTAGCCGGCACAGATACGCAGTATTTT
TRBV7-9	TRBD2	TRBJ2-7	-	CASSLYLAGLSYEQYF	TGTGCCAGCAGCTTATATCTAGCGGGACTCTCCTACGAGCAGTACTTC
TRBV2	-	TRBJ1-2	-	CASSWTYGYTF	TGTGCCAGCAGCTGGACATATGGCTACACCTTC
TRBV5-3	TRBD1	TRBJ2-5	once	CARSSTGTAQETQYF	TGTGCCAGAAGCTCGACCGGGACAGCCCAAGAGACCCAGTACTTC
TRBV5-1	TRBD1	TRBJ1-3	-	CASSYQGQAGNTIYF	TGCGCCAGCAGCTACCAGGGACAGGCTGGAAACACCATATATTTT
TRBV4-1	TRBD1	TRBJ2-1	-	CASSQDRQGVEQFF	TGCGCCAGCAGCCAAGATAGACAGGGAGTTGAGCAGTTCTTC
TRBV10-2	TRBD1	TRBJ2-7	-	CASRGQGVNEQYF	TGCGCCAGCAGGGGACAGGGTGTAAACGAGCAGTACTTC
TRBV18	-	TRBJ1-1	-	CASSADSSTEAFF	TGTGCCAGCTCAGCGGACAGTTCGACTGAAGCTTTCTTT
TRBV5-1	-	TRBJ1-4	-	CASSPRVSNEKLFF	TGCGCCAGCAGCCCCAGGGTTTCGAATGAAAAACTGTTTTTT
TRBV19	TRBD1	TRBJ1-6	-	CASSLRQGSYNSPLHF	TGTGCCAGTAGTCTCCGACAGGGGTCCTATAATTCACCCCTCCACTTT
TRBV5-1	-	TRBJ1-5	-	CASSPWTGNQPQHF	TGCGCCAGCAGCCCGTGGACAGGCAATCAGCCCCAGCATTTT
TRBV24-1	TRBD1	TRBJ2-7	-	CATSDSGTGVGEQYF	TGTGCCACCAGTGATTCCGGGACAGGGGTAGGCGAGCAGTACTTC
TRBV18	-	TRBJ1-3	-	CASSLTGTSGNTIYF	TGTGCCAGCTCACTCACAGGGACCTCTGGAAACACCATATATTTT
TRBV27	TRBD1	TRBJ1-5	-	CASSLAGGGQPQHF	TGTGCCAGCAGTTTGGCAGGGGGAGGTCAGCCCCAGCATTTT
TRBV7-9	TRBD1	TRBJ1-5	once	CASSLGTGGVTNQPQHF	TGTGCCAGCAGCTTAGGGACAGGGGGTGTCACAAATCAGCCCCAGCATTTT
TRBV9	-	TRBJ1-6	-	CASSVGGGFNSPLHF	TGTGCCAGCAGCGTAGGGGGAGGGTTTAATTCACCCCTCCACTTT
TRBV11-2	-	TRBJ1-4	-	CASSLDSHEKLFF	TGTGCCAGCAGCTTAGACAGTCATGAAAAACTGTTTTTT
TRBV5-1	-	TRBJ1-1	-	CASSSGRAFMNTEAFF	TGCGCCAGCAGCTCCGGGCGGGCTTTCATGAACACTGAAGCTTTCTTT
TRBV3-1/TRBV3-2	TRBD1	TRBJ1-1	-	CASSHKGQGDTEAFF	TGTGCCAGCAGCCATAAGGGACAGGGTGACACTGAAGCTTTCTTT
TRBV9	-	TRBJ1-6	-	CASSVEEGISSPLHF	TGTGCCAGCAGCGTAGAGGAGGGTATTAGTTCACCCCTCCACTTT
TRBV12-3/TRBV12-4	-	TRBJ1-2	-	CASRRPGPNGYTF	TGTGCCAGCAGGCGGCCGGGTCCTAATGGCTACACCTTC
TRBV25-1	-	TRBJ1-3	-	CASSLGNTIYF	TGTGCCAGCAGTTTGGGCAACACCATATATTTT
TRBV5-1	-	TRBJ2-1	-	CASSSDLDEQFF	TGCGCCAGCAGCTCGGACTTGGATGAGCAGTTCTTC
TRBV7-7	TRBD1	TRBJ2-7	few	CASSVRQGAEEQYF	TGTGCCAGCAGCGTCCGACAGGGGGCGGAGGAGCAGTACTTC
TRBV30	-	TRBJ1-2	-	CAWTPRGGVYGYTF	TGTGCCTGGACCCCCCGCGGGGGTGTCTATGGCTACACCTTC
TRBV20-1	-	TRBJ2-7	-	CSASRPGAVGYEQYF	TGCAGTGCTAGTCGGCCAGGGGCTGTAGGGTACGAGCAGTACTTC
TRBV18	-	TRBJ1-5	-	CASSPLSTAGLSNQPQHF	TGTGCCAGCTCACCTTTAAGTACGGCGGGCCTTAGCAATCAGCCCCAGCATTTT
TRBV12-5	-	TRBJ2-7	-	CASGLSLALNYEQYF	TGTGCTAGTGGTTTATCCCTAGCCCTGAACTACGAGCAGTACTTC
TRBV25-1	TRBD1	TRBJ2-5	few	CASSGQGAGETQYF	TGTGCCAGCAGTGGGCAGGGGGCGGGGGAGACCCAGTACTTC
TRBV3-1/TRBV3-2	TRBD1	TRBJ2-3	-	CASSQVPGTGTDTQYF	TGTGCCAGCAGCCAAGTTCCCGGGACAGGGACAGATACGCAGTATTTT